The 15 T cell receptor beta chains below were found in one sample sequenced in a study of cytomegalovirus exposure and HLA in healthy donors. Use of 60 Vbeta and 13 Jbeta primers characterized the PCR. The method was immunoSEQ multiplex PCR; TCRdb's version includes in-frame clones alone and lacks a portion of them. Of approximately 160,000 clones in the sample, 84% were seen once. The sample was PBMCs. These receptor sequences come from a man younger than 35 in good health and CMV-seronegative.

V is TRBV19 and J is TRBJ1-2, with 11 bases that match TRBD1. Germline V gene sequence: CDR1 LNHDA, CDR2 SQIVND (reference sequence). The V gene end was trimmed by 7 bases and the J gene end by 4 bases; junction bases not matched to a gene: 5. The CDR3 covers 14 residues. In DNA, the CDR3 is TGTGCCAGTACTCCAGGGACAGGGGGCTATGGCTACACCTTC. Translation gives CASTPGTGGYGYTF. Drawing the rest from reference TRBV19 and TRBJ1-2, the complete variable domain is DGGITQSPKYLFRKEGQNVTLSCEQNLNHDAMYWYRQDPGQGLRLIYYSQIVNDFQKGDIAEGYSVSREKKESFPLTVTSAQKNPTAFYLCASTPGTGGYGYTFGSGTRLTVV.

CDR3 nucleotide sequence: TGTGCCAGCAGCGTAGAGGGCGGGGCTAGCGGGACTAGCACAGATACGCAGTATTTT. Protein sequence: CASSVEGGASGTSTDTQYF. V gene TRBV9 combines with J gene TRBJ2-3; 9 bases are a match to TRBD2. The CDR3 is 19 amino acids. Trimming removed 0 bases from V and 0 bases from J; junction bases left unmatched: 11. The germline V gene has CDR1 SGDLS and CDR2 YYNGEE.

This clone was counted once. The gene calls are TRBV7-6 and TRBJ2-1; TRBD2 aligns across 8 bases. V shed 1 base and J 7 bases; nucleotides not matched to a gene: 12. This CDR3 comprises 17 residues. Germline CDR1 and CDR2: SGHVS and FNYEAQ. CDR3 region: CASSLGRGAGVYNEQFF. CDR3 nucleotide sequence: TGTGCCAGCAGCTTAGGAAGAGGAGCGGGAGTATATAATGAGCAGTTCTTC.

V is TRBV15 and J is TRBJ2-7; D might be TRBD1 (5 bases). Looked up from germline, CDR1 is LNHNV and CDR2 is YYDKDF (reference sequence). This CDR3 is 13 amino acids long. Trimming took 3 bases from V and 11 from J, leaving 17 bases between them. For the CDR3, the DNA is TGTGCCACCAGCAGGGCCACAGGCCTGGAAAAGTACTTC. Translated: CATSRATGLEKYF.

The J gene is TRBJ2-3, the V gene TRBV10-1, with 7 bases fitting TRBD2. Germline CDR1 reads WNHNN; CDR2 reads SYGVQD (reference sequence). The CDR3 has 13 amino acids. After removal of 6 bases from V and 6 bases from J, the junction contained 6 bases not matched to a gene. The CDR3 sequence: CASRPGGSDTQYF. Written as DNA, the CDR3 is TGCGCCAGCAGGCCGGGGGGATCTGATACGCAGTATTTT.

The V gene is TRBV6-6, the J gene TRBJ2-1; 7 bases match TRBD1. There are 14 residues in the CDR3. The V and J ends lost 6 bases and 5 bases, in that order; junction bases with no gene match: 7. Germline V CDR1 and CDR2: MNHNY, SVGAGI (reference sequence). CDR3 amino acids: CASRRGQENNEQFF. In DNA form, the CDR3 reads TGTGCCAGCAGGAGGGGGCAGGAAAACAATGAGCAGTTCTTC.

The rearrangement links TRBV13 to TRBJ1-3, with 11 bases matching TRBD1. Germline V gene lookup returns CDR1 PRHDT and CDR2 FYEKMQ (reference sequence). V gave up 4 bases and J gave up 4 bases; unmatched junction bases: 6. This CDR3 region has 16 residues. CDR3 nucleotides: TGTGCCAGCAGCTCACGCCGGGACAGGGGGGGAAACACCATATATTTT. Its translation is CASSSRRDRGGNTIYF.

The chain couples TRBV5-1 to TRBJ2-3, with 8 bases identical to TRBD1. J lost 1 base, V lost 7 bases, and 5 bases had no gene match. CDR1 and CDR2 (germline): SGHRS, YFSETQ. The CDR3 loop spans 14 amino acids. CDR3 sequence: CASQPGQGTDTQYF. DNA for the CDR3: TGCGCCAGCCAGCCGGGACAGGGCACAGATACGCAGTATTTT.

The chain has TRBV5-4 and TRBJ2-5; D call uncertain. The DNA end is a closer match to TRBJ2-7, so the J assignment may be wrong. CDR3 size: 13 residues. Germline V lookup: CDR1 SGHNT, CDR2 YYREEE (reference sequence). CDR3 residues: CASSLSLSYEQYF. CDR3 nucleotide sequence: TGTGCCAGCAGCCTATCCCTCTCCTACGAGCAGTACTTC.

The V gene is TRBV7-9, the J gene TRBJ2-1; D may be TRBD2 (6 bases). Germline V gene sequence: CDR1 SEHNR, CDR2 FQNEAQ (reference sequence). The ends were cut back, 2 bases at V and 9 bases at J, with 14 bases in the middle. The length of the CDR3 is 14 residues. CDR3 sequence reads: CASSLMTSNSEQFF. CDR3 DNA sequence: TGTGCCAGCAGCTTAATGACTAGTAATAGTGAGCAGTTCTTC. The variable domain in full, with the rest retrieved from reference TRBV7-9 and TRBJ2-1, is DTGVSQNPRHKITKRGQNVTFRCDPISEHNRLYWYRQTLGQGPEFLTYFQNEAQLEKSRLLSDRFSAERPKGSFSTLEIQRTEQGDSAMYLCASSLMTSNSEQFFGPGTRLTVL.

This rearrangement joins TRBV6-5 to TRBJ1-1; D is unclear. The V gene lost 4 bases and the J gene lost 3 bases, with 15 bases spanning the gap. In germline, CDR1 is MNHEY, CDR2 SVGAGI. This CDR3 contains 15 residues. The CDR3 here is CASSLGRRADTEAFF. The CDR3, as DNA: TGTGCCAGCAGTTTGGGGAGGAGAGCGGACACTGAAGCTTTCTTT.

This chain joins TRBV27 and TRBJ2-3; 7 nucleotides line up with TRBD2. V lost 6 bases to trimming and J lost 3 bases; unmatched junction nucleotides: 6. From germline, CDR1 is MNHEY and CDR2 SMNVEV (reference sequence). The CDR3 has 14 residues. CDR3 region: CASRSLAETDTQYF. CDR3 nucleotide sequence: TGTGCCAGCAGAAGTCTAGCGGAGACAGATACGCAGTATTTT.

This chain connects TRBV6-5 to TRBJ2-7; tentative D call: TRBD2 (6 bases). The germline V and J ends were trimmed by 6 bases and 8 bases, with 17 bases remaining between them. The CDR3 is 13 amino acids. Germline CDR1 and CDR2: MNHEY and SVGAGI. CDR3 nucleotides: TGTGCCAGCAGCGCCGGGACTTCCTCGAAGCAGTACTTC. This translates into CASSAGTSSKQYF.

The rearrangement links TRBV2 to TRBJ2-1; D may be TRBD2 (6 bases). CDR3 length equals 15 residues. With 2 bases removed from V and 4 bases from J, the gap between germline ends came to 12 bases. Germline V CDR1 and CDR2: SNHLY, FYNNEI. CDR3 region: CASSERRDRYNEQFF. The CDR3 DNA is TGTGCCAGCAGTGAAAGGCGGGACCGGTACAATGAGCAGTTCTTC.

The chain employs TRBV19 and TRBJ1-5; TRBD1 is a possible D gene (5 bases). V lost 5 bases, J lost 3 bases, and 11 bases lay in between. Germline V gene lookup returns CDR1 LNHDA and CDR2 SQIVND (reference sequence). This CDR3 spans 14 amino acids. CDR3 loop: CASSWGVDNQPQHF. The CDR3 DNA reads TGTGCCAGTAGTTGGGGGGTTGACAATCAGCCCCAGCATTTT.